What follows are 4 T cell receptor beta chains derived from one specimen sequenced in a study of shared clonotypes between healthy human individuals. Using immunoSEQ multiplex PCR, the repertoire was profiled, and TCRdb retains in-frame clones only, with some absent. The sample contains about 990,000 clones, about four fifths of which appear only once. The sequencing input was memory CD4+ T cells from PBMCs. Subset in this sample: CD45RA-negative fraction. All receptors come from a man aged 18 to 35 in good health. Some clones in this sample may be carry-over from other donors' samples.

This chain connects TRBV5-1 to TRBJ2-1; D gene ambiguous. CDR1 and CDR2 (germline): SGHRS, YFSETQ. The V and J ends lost 0 bases and 8 bases respectively, with 6 bases between them. This CDR3 comprises 12 residues. The chain's CDR3 is CASSLAFDEQFF. CDR3 nucleotide sequence: TGCGCCAGCAGCTTGGCTTTCGATGAGCAGTTCTTC.

This rearrangement joins TRBV5-4 to TRBJ2-5; no clear D. Germline V gene sequence: CDR1 SGHNT, CDR2 YYREEE (reference sequence). Trimming removed 0 bases at V and 6 bases at J, with 9 bases between. The CDR3 totals 13 residues. Here the CDR3 reads CASSLADGKTQYF. CDR3 coding DNA: TGTGCCAGCAGCTTGGCCGATGGAAAGACCCAGTACTTC. The whole variable domain, filled in from reference TRBV5-4 and TRBJ2-5, reads ETGVTQSPTHLIKTRGQQVTLRCSSQSGHNTVSWYQQALGQGPQFIFQYYREEENGRGNFPPRFSGLQFPNYSSELNVNALELDDSALYLCASSLADGKTQYFGPGTRLLVL.

The chain links TRBV5-6 to TRBJ1-1; 9 bases map to TRBD1. The CDR3 length is 14 residues. V shed 5 bases and J 0 bases; nucleotides not matched to a gene: 2. Germline V CDR1 and CDR2: SGHDT, YYEEEE. This chain's CDR3 is CASRDRGMNTEAFF. In nucleotides, the CDR3 is TGTGCCAGCAGGGACAGGGGTATGAACACTGAAGCTTTCTTT.

V usage is TRBV5-1 and J usage is TRBJ2-6; the D gene is possibly TRBD2 (5 bases). Trimming took 7 bases from V and 1 from J, leaving 9 bases between them. CDR1 is SGHRS, CDR2 YFSETQ, per germline. The CDR3 length is 14 residues. CDR3 nucleotide sequence: TGCGCCAGCGCCTGGGAGTCTGGGGCCAACGTCCTGACTTTC. As protein: CASAWESGANVLTF.